The 32 T cell receptor beta chains below were found in one sample sequenced in a study of cytomegalovirus exposure and HLA in healthy donors. PCR employed 60 Vbeta and 13 Jbeta primers. Only in-frame clones appear in the TCRdb table, and some are missing; sequencing was by immunoSEQ multiplex PCR. Of around 190,000 clones in the sample, roughly a tenth were seen once. Sequencing was carried out using PBMCs. These receptor sequences come from a woman in her thirties in good health and CMV-seropositive.

The chain couples TRBV10-2 to TRBJ1-4, with D tentatively TRBD1 (6 bases). Trimming took 6 bases from V and 6 from J, leaving 11 bases between them. CDR3 length: 13 residues. CDR1 WSHSY and CDR2 SAAADI come from the germline V gene. CDR3 amino acids: CASSRDTYEKLFF. The CDR3 DNA sequence: TGCGCCAGCAGCCGGGACACCTATGAAAAACTGTTTTTT.

The sample holds a few counts of this clone. The chain is built from TRBV6-5 and TRBJ2-1; TRBD2 matches 12 bases. Germline CDR1 is MNHEY and CDR2 is SVGAGI. This CDR3 has 15 residues. J gave up 4 bases and V 6 bases, and 4 bases lay outside the gene matches. The CDR3 spells CASRETSGGYNEQFF. CDR3 sequence (DNA): TGTGCCAGCAGGGAGACTAGCGGGGGTTACAATGAGCAGTTCTTC.

The chain couples TRBV9 to TRBJ1-6; D remains ambiguous. CDR1 SGDLS and CDR2 YYNGEE come from the germline V gene. CDR3 length: 12 amino acids. Trimming stripped 3 bases from V and 5 bases from J, with 3 bases between. CDR3 protein: CASSDNNSPLHF. DNA for the CDR3: TGTGCCAGCAGCGATAATAATTCACCCCTCCACTTT.

There are a few counts of this clone. The chain has TRBV11-2 and TRBJ2-6; no clear D. The CDR3 spans 14 residues. Looked up from germline, CDR1 is SGHAT and CDR2 is FQNNGV. V was trimmed by 3 bases and J by 0 bases, leaving 3 bases between them. In DNA, the CDR3 is TGTGCCAGCAGCTTCTCCTCTGGGGCCAACGTCCTGACTTTC. Translated, it gives CASSFSSGANVLTF.

Here the CDR3 reads CASSGQVSYNSPLHF. CDR3 in DNA: TGTGCCAGCAGCGGACAAGTCTCCTATAATTCACCCCTCCACTTT. This chain uses TRBV9 with TRBJ1-6; D uncertain. The CDR3 spans 15 residues. Germline-derived CDR1 and CDR2 are SGDLS and YYNGEE. Trimming left V 3 bases short and J 0 bases short, with 7 bases between.

The J gene is TRBJ2-1, the V gene TRBV5-1; 11 bases line up with TRBD1. After removal of 1 base from V and 6 bases from J, the junction contained 6 bases not matched to a gene. The CDR3 runs to 16 residues. Germline CDR1 and CDR2: SGHRS and YFSETQ. The CDR3 reads CASSLPSGTGGNEQFF. The CDR3 region has the DNA TGCGCCAGCAGCTTGCCTTCCGGGACAGGGGGCAATGAGCAGTTCTTC.

A few counts support this clone. V is TRBV11-2 and J is TRBJ1-2; D possibly corresponds to TRBD1 (6 bases). This CDR3 is 16 amino acids long. V lost 5 bases to trimming and J lost 5 bases, with 21 bases between them. The V gene's germline CDR1 is SGHAT and CDR2 FQNNGV. This CDR3 is CASSTGWGLVKYGYTF. DNA of the CDR3: TGTGCCAGCAGCACGGGTTGGGGGCTGGTTAAATATGGCTACACCTTC.

This clone was observed a handful of times. The V and J genes are TRBV7-9 and TRBJ2-1, with 11 bases identical to TRBD1. The length of the CDR3 is 17 residues. V lost 3 bases, J lost 8 bases, and 12 bases stayed unmatched. Looked up from germline, CDR1 is SEHNR and CDR2 is FQNEAQ (reference sequence). CDR3 sequence: CASSFGRTGGWVDEQFF. CDR3 bases: TGTGCCAGCAGCTTTGGGCGGACAGGGGGCTGGGTGGATGAGCAGTTCTTC.

This clone was seen a handful of times. This chain connects TRBV5-1 to TRBJ2-1; 8 nucleotides match TRBD2. Germline V gene data show CDR1 as SGHRS and CDR2 as YFSETQ. This CDR3 is built from 14 residues. V shed 5 bases, J shed 6 bases, and the junction held 7 bases outside the gene matches. The CDR3 here is CASREAGVFNEQFF. For the CDR3, the DNA is TGCGCCAGCAGAGAAGCGGGAGTTTTCAATGAGCAGTTCTTC.

The chain couples TRBV11-2 to TRBJ2-7; 10 positions match TRBD2. Looked up from germline, CDR1 is SGHAT and CDR2 is FQNNGV. Trimming at V came to 1 base and at J to 2 bases, leaving 8 bases not matched to a gene. The CDR3 runs 17 residues. As DNA, the CDR3 is TGTGCCAGCAGCTTAGCACTAACTAGCGGGATAACCTACGAGCAGTACTTC. Translated, it gives CASSLALTSGITYEQYF.

The V gene is TRBV5-1, the J gene TRBJ2-7; TRBD1 aligns across 9 bases. The length of the CDR3 is 15 residues. Trimming at V came to 5 bases and at J to 2 bases, leaving 8 bases not matched to a gene. CDR1 and CDR2 from the germline V gene are SGHRS and YFSETQ. The CDR3 spells CASSGAGTGTYEQYF. The CDR3 bases are TGCGCCAGCAGTGGGGCCGGGACAGGGACCTACGAGCAGTACTTC.

The chain combines TRBV6-6 with TRBJ2-5, with TRBD2 matching 7 bases. V was clipped by 3 bases and J by 5 bases; unmatched bases: 6. Germline V gene sequence: CDR1 MNHNY, CDR2 SVGAGI (reference sequence). The CDR3 is 14 amino acids. The CDR3 nucleotides read TGTGCCAGCAGTTATTCTTATAGCGGGGAGACCCAGTACTTC. It translates to CASSYSYSGETQYF.

This sequence joins TRBV27 and TRBJ2-7; D might be TRBD2 (6 bases). CDR3 length equals 15 residues. V lost 2 bases and J lost 5, with 16 bases in between. Germline assignment: CDR1 MNHEY and CDR2 SMNVEV (reference sequence). As DNA, the CDR3 is TGTGCCAGCAGTTTAGGGACTGCCTCGTTCGACGAGCAGTACTTC. Its translation is CASSLGTASFDEQYF.

Details on this clone: Different DNA sequences within this sample yield the same CDR3. J is TRBJ2-5 and V is TRBV20-1; D is undetermined. The CDR3 loop spans 10 amino acids. Germline lookup yields CDR1 DFQATT and CDR2 SNEGSKA (reference sequence). Trimming left V 3 bases short and J 5 bases short, with 4 bases between. The CDR3 sequence: CSASGETQYF. The CDR3, as DNA: TGCAGTGCTAGCGGGGAGACCCAGTACTTC.

This clone came up a few times. The rearrangement links TRBV9 to TRBJ2-1; 7 bases fit TRBD2. V trimming: 3 bases; J trimming: 5 bases; junction bases outside the gene matches: 2. The CDR3 totals 13 residues. Germline CDR1 and CDR2: SGDLS and YYNGEE. In DNA form, the CDR3 reads TGTGCCAGCAGCGCCGGGACTAACAATGAGCAGTTCTTC. Protein sequence: CASSAGTNNEQFF.

This clone was detected only a few times. The genes are TRBV7-9 and TRBJ1-2; D might be TRBD1 (6 bases). Germline-derived CDR1 and CDR2 are SEHNR and FQNEAQ (reference sequence). The CDR3 extends over 15 amino acids. V lost 5 bases and J lost 6, with 19 bases in between. CDR3 sequence: CASSRPWQQGHGYTF. The CDR3, as DNA: TGTGCCAGCAGCCGACCTTGGCAACAGGGTCATGGCTACACCTTC.

This clone turned up a few times. CDR3 nucleotides: TGTGCCAGCAGCCCCCGACAGGGGGGGGACTATGGCTACACCTTC. Protein: CASSPRQGGDYGYTF. J is TRBJ1-2 and V is TRBV6-5; 9 bases fit TRBD1. This CDR3 has 15 residues. V shed 6 bases and J 3 bases; nucleotides not matched to a gene: 8. Germline loops: CDR1 MNHEY, CDR2 SVGAGI.

The chain links TRBV20-1 to TRBJ2-1; D uncertain. V was pared by 6 bases and J by 10 bases, with 13 bases between. The germline V gene encodes CDR1 DFQATT and CDR2 SNEGSKA (reference sequence). CDR3 length equals 11 residues. CDR3 DNA: TGCAGTGCCTCGGGTAGACGGGAGCAGTTCTTC. Translation: CSASGRREQFF.

This clone came up a few times. The CDR3 DNA reads TGCGCCAGCAGCTTTGGGGCCCGGGTGAACAACTACGAGCAGTACTTC. The encoded protein is CASSFGARVNNYEQYF. The chain has TRBV5-1 and TRBJ2-7, with D tentatively TRBD1 (5 bases). CDR3 size: 16 residues. The ends were cut back, 2 bases at V and 3 bases at J, with 18 bases in the middle. Germline values: CDR1 SGHRS, CDR2 YFSETQ.

The chain combines TRBV29-1 with TRBJ2-1, with TRBD2 matching 13 bases. V was clipped by 1 base and J by 8 bases; unmatched bases: 2. The CDR3 extends over 14 amino acids. Germline lookup yields CDR1 SQVTM and CDR2 ANQGSEA. The CDR3 reads CSVEGLAGGDEQFF. CDR3 in DNA: TGCAGCGTTGAAGGACTAGCGGGAGGTGATGAGCAGTTCTTC.

The V gene is TRBV18, the J gene TRBJ2-3; D remains unclear. This CDR3 is built from 14 residues. CDR1 KGHSH and CDR2 LQKENI come from the germline V gene. V lost 4 bases and J lost 0, with 8 bases in between. CDR3 DNA sequence: TGTGCCAGCTCACAGCCCGGGAGCACAGATACGCAGTATTTT. Translating it yields CASSQPGSTDTQYF.

This clone turned up a few times. The V call is TRBV7-2, the J call TRBJ2-5, with D perhaps matching TRBD2 (6 bases). Germline CDR1 and CDR2: SGHTA and FQGNSA. V lost 1 base and J 7 bases, leaving 16 bases between the germline ends. The CDR3 is 15 residues long. The CDR3 loop reads CASSLGAQGTGTQYF. CDR3 coding DNA: TGTGCCAGCAGCTTAGGAGCCCAAGGGACTGGGACCCAGTACTTC.

The rearrangement uses TRBV5-6 and TRBJ1-1, with D tentatively TRBD1 (6 bases). The CDR3 spans 14 residues. V was shortened by 3 bases and J by 4 bases, with 13 bases between the two germline ends. CDR1 and CDR2 from the germline V gene are SGHDT and YYEEEE. CDR3 in amino acids: CASSSNGGATEAFF. CDR3 DNA sequence: TGTGCCAGCAGCTCCAACGGGGGGGCCACTGAAGCTTTCTTT.

The chain is built from TRBV7-2 and TRBJ1-2; D not resolved. The CDR3 runs 15 residues. V was trimmed by 2 bases and J by 2 bases, leaving 12 bases between them. Germline CDR1 and CDR2: SGHTA and FQGNSA. The CDR3 is CASSLTGRWNYGYTF. CDR3 DNA: TGTGCCAGCAGCTTAACGGGGAGATGGAACTATGGCTACACCTTC.

The chain has TRBV7-9 and TRBJ1-2, with 8 bases identical to TRBD1. This CDR3 region has 13 residues. Germline assignment: CDR1 SEHNR and CDR2 FQNEAQ (reference sequence). The J segment lost 6 bases and the V segment lost 5 bases, leaving 5 bases of the junction unmatched. Written as DNA, the CDR3 is TGTGCCAGCAGCACGGGACAGGCCAATGGCTACACCTTC. Its protein is CASSTGQANGYTF.

This clone was recorded a few times. The identical CDR3 is also encoded by other nucleotide sequences in the sample. This chain uses TRBV30 with TRBJ2-1; D is perhaps TRBD1 (6 bases). Germline loops: CDR1 GTSNPN, CDR2 SVGIG (reference sequence). The CDR3 totals 13 residues. Trimming pared 2 bases from V and 4 bases from J, leaving 9 bases between. The CDR3 nucleotides are TGTGCCTGGAGTTTACAGGGATACAATGAGCAGTTCTTC. Protein product: CAWSLQGYNEQFF. Together with reference TRBV30 and TRBJ2-1, the CDR3 gives the full variable domain: SQTIHQWPATLVQPVGSPLSLECTVEGTSNPNLYWYRQAAGRGLQLLFYSVGIGQISSEVPQNLSASRPQDRQFILSSKKLLLSDSGFYLCAWSLQGYNEQFFGPGTRLTVL.

This clone occurred a few times. The same CDR3 can be traced to other DNA sequences in this sample. The CDR3 protein is CASRRTGNEKLFF. The DNA for the CDR3 is TGTGCCAGCAGAAGGACAGGGAATGAAAAACTGTTTTTT. The chain links TRBV6-5 to TRBJ1-4; 8 positions agree with TRBD1. J lost 5 bases, V lost 6 bases, and 2 bases had no gene match. CDR3 length equals 13 residues. Germline loops: CDR1 MNHEY, CDR2 SVGAGI.

This clone has just a few counts. The chain has TRBV19 and TRBJ1-2, with D unresolved. V lost 3 bases and J lost 0, with 8 bases in between. CDR1 LNHDA and CDR2 SQIVND come from the germline V gene (reference sequence). The CDR3 totals 14 residues. This CDR3 reads CASSIDISNYGYTF. DNA for the CDR3: TGTGCCAGTAGTATCGACATTTCTAACTATGGCTACACCTTC.

This clone appeared a few times. This chain links TRBV28 with TRBJ2-7; the D gene is possibly TRBD2 (5 bases). The ends were cut back, 5 bases at V and 2 bases at J, with 13 bases in the middle. This CDR3 has 14 amino acids. The germline V gene has CDR1 MDHEN and CDR2 SYDVKM. The chain's CDR3 is CASSVLGGPYEQYF. DNA for the CDR3: TGTGCCAGCAGTGTCCTAGGAGGACCCTACGAGCAGTACTTC.

This clone was found a few times. J is TRBJ1-1 and V is TRBV6-6; no clear D gene. Germline values: CDR1 MNHNY, CDR2 SVGAGI (reference sequence). The CDR3 length is 15 residues. V lost 5 bases to trimming and J lost 1 base, with 14 bases between them. This chain's CDR3 is CASSSPGRRNTEAFF. As DNA, the CDR3 is TGTGCCAGCAGTAGTCCAGGCCGACGGAACACTGAAGCTTTCTTT.

This CDR3 reads CASSGTTTNTGELFF. CDR3 bases: TGCGCCAGCAGCGGGACTACTACGAACACCGGGGAGCTGTTTTTT. V is TRBV5-1 and J is TRBJ2-2, with 7 bases lining up with TRBD2. The CDR3 extends over 15 amino acids. The V and J ends lost 4 bases and 0 bases, in that order; junction bases with no gene match: 3. Germline lookup yields CDR1 SGHRS and CDR2 YFSETQ.

The chain combines TRBV19 with TRBJ1-2; D might be TRBD1 (5 bases). V gave up 5 bases and J gave up 6 bases, with 16 bases separating them. The V gene's germline CDR1 is LNHDA and CDR2 SQIVND (reference sequence). This CDR3 comprises 14 residues. CDR3 sequence reads: CASSFTGTWDGYTF. DNA for the CDR3: TGTGCCAGTAGTTTTACAGGAACCTGGGATGGCTACACCTTC.